Below are 21 T cell receptor beta chains sequenced from a single sample in a study of blood T cell repertoires in COVID-19. Clones were read by immunoSEQ multiplex PCR, and TCRdb kept only the in-frame ones, dropping some. The data show about 170,000 clones, around 81% seen once. Sequencing was performed on peripheral blood. The receptors derive from a woman aged 80 or over with COVID-19, enrolled during active disease.

The sample holds one count of this clone. The chain couples TRBV20-1 to TRBJ1-5, with a possible D match to TRBD1 (5 bases). This CDR3 has 13 residues. V gave up 3 bases and J gave up 10 bases, with 16 bases separating them. Germline CDR1 reads DFQATT; CDR2 reads SNEGSKA (reference sequence). The CDR3 loop is CSASLGGAPPQHF. CDR3 in DNA: TGCAGTGCTAGTTTGGGAGGGGCCCCCCCCCAGCATTTT.

The V gene is TRBV7-8, the J gene TRBJ1-5; TRBD1 is a possible D gene (6 bases). V lost 5 bases and J lost 5, with 19 bases in between. CDR1 is SGHVS and CDR2 is FQNEAQ in the germline V gene. The CDR3 is made up of 16 amino acids. DNA for the CDR3: TGTGCCAGCAGCCGAGGGGGGGGCGGGAAATATCAGCCCCAGCATTTT. Translation: CASSRGGGGKYQPQHF.

The gene calls are TRBV6-5 and TRBJ1-1; a possible D gene is TRBD1 (6 bases). Trimming stripped 6 bases from V and 1 base from J, with 15 bases between. Germline CDR1 MNHEY, CDR2 SVGAGI. The CDR3 covers 15 residues. Here the CDR3 DNA reads TGTGCCAGCAGCCAACTAGGACAGCCGAACACTGAAGCTTTCTTT. Translation gives CASSQLGQPNTEAFF.

A single count supports this clone. This chain uses TRBV7-4 with TRBJ1-5; D remains unclear. CDR3 length equals 12 residues. With 3 bases removed from V and 4 bases from J, the gap between germline ends came to 4 bases. Germline V lookup: CDR1 SGHVT, CDR2 SQSDAQ. The CDR3 bases are TGTGCCAGCAGCTTCCCAAATCAGCCCCAGCATTTT. Its protein is CASSFPNQPQHF. The full variable domain, its missing parts supplied by reference TRBV7-4 and TRBJ1-5, is GAGVSQSPRYKVAKRGRDVALRCDSISGHVTLYWYRQTLGQGSEVLTYSQSDAQRDKSGRPSGRFSAERPERSVSTLKIQRTEQGDSAVYLCASSFPNQPQHFGDGTRLSIL.

This rearrangement joins TRBV5-6 to TRBJ1-2, with 7 positions matching TRBD1. The germline CDR1 and CDR2 sequences are SGHDT and YYEEEE. The CDR3 consists of 16 residues. V shed 4 bases and J 6 bases; nucleotides not matched to a gene: 15. The CDR3 spells CASSPQPGQPRNGYTF. The CDR3 nucleotides are TGTGCCAGCAGCCCCCAACCGGGACAGCCGAGGAATGGCTACACCTTC.

This clone has a single count. The genes are TRBV7-2 and TRBJ2-3, with D hard to call. The CDR3 has 14 amino acids. The germline gives CDR1 SGHTA, CDR2 FQGNSA. The V gene lost 4 bases and the J gene lost 2 bases, with 10 bases spanning the gap. The CDR3, as DNA: TGTGCCAGCAGCTACTACTCAATCACAGATACGCAGTATTTT. This codes for CASSYYSITDTQYF.

This chain connects TRBV3-1 (or the pseudogene TRBV3-2) to TRBJ1-3; a possible D gene is TRBD1 (5 bases). This CDR3 region has 17 residues. The germline CDR1 and CDR2 sequences are LGHDT and YNNKEL (reference sequence). V was shortened by 0 bases and J by 6 bases, with 18 bases between the two germline ends. CDR3 bases: TGTGCCAGCAGCCAAGATCTCGGACACAGCACGCCAAACACCATATATTTT. Its translation: CASSQDLGHSTPNTIYF.

V is TRBV5-6 and J is TRBJ1-2, with 10 positions matching TRBD1. The J segment lost 5 bases and the V segment lost 7 bases, leaving 11 bases of the junction unmatched. Germline V gene lookup returns CDR1 SGHDT and CDR2 YYEEEE. The CDR3 has 15 residues. In DNA form, the CDR3 reads TGTGCCAGCGAGACCAGACAGGGGGCGGTGTATGGCTACACCTTC. This translates into CASETRQGAVYGYTF.

The rearrangement joins TRBV6-4 to TRBJ2-3; perhaps TRBD2 as D (5 bases). Germline lookup yields CDR1 MRHNA and CDR2 SNTAGT. Trimming cost V 8 bases and J 1 base, with 13 bases left between them. The CDR3 has 14 amino acids. The DNA for the CDR3 is TGTGCCAGCTCCCCCGAGGAGGGCACAGATACGCAGTATTTT. Amino acids: CASSPEEGTDTQYF.

This sequence joins TRBV6-5 and TRBJ2-7; no clear D gene. V was clipped by 6 bases and J by 6 bases, with 18 bases between them. Germline V gene sequence: CDR1 MNHEY, CDR2 SVGAGI. This CDR3 region has 14 residues. In DNA, the CDR3 is TGTGCCAGCAGCCCAGGCCCGGCCCAGTTCGAGCAGTACTTC. Translation gives CASSPGPAQFEQYF.

The V and J genes are TRBV3-1 (or the pseudogene TRBV3-2) and TRBJ1-4; unclear D gene. The CDR3 covers 14 residues. From germline, CDR1 is LGHDT and CDR2 YNNKEL (reference sequence). V dropped 3 bases and J dropped 1 base, with 6 bases sitting between them. In DNA, the CDR3 is TGTGCCAGCAGCCAGAAGCTAACTAATGAAAAACTGTTTTTT. Translating it yields CASSQKLTNEKLFF.

CDR3 DNA: TGTGCCAGCAGTTATACAGGGCCCTCGGGGGGCTACACCTTC. Amino acids: CASSYTGPSGGYTF. The rearrangement joins TRBV6-5 to TRBJ1-2; D possibly corresponds to TRBD1 (6 bases). The germline V and J ends were trimmed by 3 bases and 8 bases, with 16 bases remaining between them. The CDR3 spans 14 residues. From germline, CDR1 is MNHEY and CDR2 SVGAGI.

The V and J genes are TRBV2 and TRBJ2-7, with TRBD2 matching over 9 bases. The CDR3 covers 15 residues. V dropped 3 bases and J dropped 2; count of bases not matched to a gene: 5. Germline assignment: CDR1 SNHLY and CDR2 FYNNEI. The CDR3 here is CASSEGLAGTYEQYF. The CDR3 DNA sequence: TGTGCCAGCAGTGAGGGCCTAGCGGGAACCTACGAGCAGTACTTC.

V gene TRBV9 combines with J gene TRBJ2-7, with a tentative D call TRBD2 (5 bases). This CDR3 region has 12 residues. Trimming took off 5 bases at V and 3 bases at J, with 9 bases between the two ends. Germline V CDR1 and CDR2: SGDLS, YYNGEE. DNA of the CDR3: TGTGCCAGCAGTCCGGGGTTCTACGAGCAGTACTTC. It yields the protein CASSPGFYEQYF.

V is TRBV11-2 and J is TRBJ1-1; a possible D gene is TRBD1 (5 bases). Germline-derived CDR1 and CDR2 are SGHAT and FQNNGV. V shed 7 bases and J shed 4 bases, with 19 bases lying between them. The CDR3 runs 15 residues. The CDR3 DNA is TGTGCCAGCAACCCCCGCGGGGGGTGGGGCACTGAAGCTTTCTTT. The encoded protein is CASNPRGGWGTEAFF.

The rearrangement links TRBV7-3 to TRBJ2-1, with 9 bases aligning to TRBD2. The CDR3 loop spans 15 amino acids. The ends lost 2 bases at V and 4 bases at J; junction bases unmatched: 3. Germline V CDR1 and CDR2: SGHTA, FQGTGA. CDR3 sequence reads: CASSLGLALYNEQFF. The CDR3 coding sequence is TGTGCCAGCAGCTTAGGACTAGCGCTTTACAATGAGCAGTTCTTC.

The chain joins TRBV20-1 to TRBJ1-1, with D possibly TRBD1 on 6 matching bases. V was pared by 3 bases and J by 0 bases, with 17 bases between. The length of the CDR3 is 16 residues. Germline V gene sequence: CDR1 DFQATT, CDR2 SNEGSKA (reference sequence). Here the CDR3 DNA reads TGCAGTGCTAGTCCGGGGGGCATGCTCATGAACACTGAAGCTTTCTTT. Translating gives CSASPGGMLMNTEAFF.

The rearrangement joins TRBV7-8 to TRBJ1-1; D is unclear. This CDR3 comprises 14 residues. V lost 6 bases and J 5 bases, leaving 16 bases between the germline ends. Germline-derived CDR1 and CDR2 are SGHVS and FQNEAQ. DNA for the CDR3: TGTGCCAGCAGGCCTCCCGCAGGAGGAACTGAAGCTTTCTTT. This sequence encodes CASRPPAGGTEAFF. Full variable domain (outside the CDR3, taken from reference TRBV7-8 and TRBJ1-1): GAGVSQSPRYKVAKRGQDVALRCDPISGHVSLFWYQQALGQGPEFLTYFQNEAQLDKSGLPSDRFFAERPEGSVSTLKIQRTQQEDSAVYLCASRPPAGGTEAFFGQGTRLTVV.

The rearrangement uses TRBV15 and TRBJ1-6, with TRBD1 matching over 7 bases. From germline, CDR1 is LNHNV and CDR2 YYDKDF (reference sequence). This CDR3 region has 14 residues. Unmatched junction bases numbered 10, after V lost 8 bases and J lost 9 bases. CDR3 coding DNA: TGTGCCACCGGGCGCGTCAGGGACAGTTCACCCCTCCACTTT. It encodes CATGRVRDSSPLHF.

This clone was detected only once. This chain connects TRBV6-5 to TRBJ2-7; TRBD1 is a possible D gene (6 bases). CDR1 and CDR2 from the germline V gene are MNHEY and SVGAGI. The CDR3 is made up of 13 amino acids. V was cut by 9 bases and J by 9 bases, with 21 bases left in between. CDR3 nucleotides: TGTGCCAGTGCCGGGTCCCCTAAGGGGGTGCAGTACTTC. Protein sequence: CASAGSPKGVQYF.

This chain links TRBV4-1 with TRBJ1-2, with TRBD1 matching 7 bases. This CDR3 is built from 15 residues. Unmatched junction bases numbered 6, after V lost 3 bases and J lost 2 bases. Germline-derived CDR1 and CDR2 are MGHRA and YSYEKL. CDR3 coding DNA: TGCGCCAGCAGCCAGATAGACAGGGCCAACTATGGCTACACCTTC. Amino acid sequence: CASSQIDRANYGYTF.